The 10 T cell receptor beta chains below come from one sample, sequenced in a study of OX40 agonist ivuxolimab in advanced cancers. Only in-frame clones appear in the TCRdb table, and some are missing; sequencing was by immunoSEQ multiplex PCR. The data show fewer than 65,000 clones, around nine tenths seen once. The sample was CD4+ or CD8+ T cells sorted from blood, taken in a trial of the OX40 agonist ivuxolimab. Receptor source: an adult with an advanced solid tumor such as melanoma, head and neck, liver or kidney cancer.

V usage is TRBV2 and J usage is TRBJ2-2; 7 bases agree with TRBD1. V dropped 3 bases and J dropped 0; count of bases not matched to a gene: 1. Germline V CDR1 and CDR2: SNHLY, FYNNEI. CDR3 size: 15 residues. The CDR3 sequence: CASSEGQTNTGELFF. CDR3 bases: TGTGCCAGCAGTGAGGGACAGACGAACACCGGGGAGCTGTTTTTT.

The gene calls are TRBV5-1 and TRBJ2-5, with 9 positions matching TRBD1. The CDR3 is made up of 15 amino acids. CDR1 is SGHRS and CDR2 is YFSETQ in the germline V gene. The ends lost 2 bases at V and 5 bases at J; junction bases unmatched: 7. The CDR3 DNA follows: TGCGCCAGCAGCTTAGGGACAGGGATACGGGAGACCCAGTACTTC. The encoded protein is CASSLGTGIRETQYF.

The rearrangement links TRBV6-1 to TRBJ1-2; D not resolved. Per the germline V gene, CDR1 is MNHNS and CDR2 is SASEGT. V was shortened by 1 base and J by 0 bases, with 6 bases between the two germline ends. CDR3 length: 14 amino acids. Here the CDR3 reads CASSEEVPNYGYTF. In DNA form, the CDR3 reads TGTGCCAGCAGTGAAGAGGTCCCTAACTATGGCTACACCTTC.

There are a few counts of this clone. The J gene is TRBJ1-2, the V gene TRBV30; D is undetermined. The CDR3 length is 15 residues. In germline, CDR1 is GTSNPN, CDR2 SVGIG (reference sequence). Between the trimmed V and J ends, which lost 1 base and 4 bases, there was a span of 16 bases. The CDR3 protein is CAWSARQPGGYGYTF. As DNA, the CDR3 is TGTGCCTGGAGTGCTCGGCAACCTGGAGGCTATGGCTACACCTTC.

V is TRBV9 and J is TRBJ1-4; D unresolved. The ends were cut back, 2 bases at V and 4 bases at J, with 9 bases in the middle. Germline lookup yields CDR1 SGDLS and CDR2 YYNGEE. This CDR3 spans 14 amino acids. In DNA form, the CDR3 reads TGTGCCAGCAGCGTGCCAGGAGTTAATGAAAAACTGTTTTTT. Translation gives CASSVPGVNEKLFF.

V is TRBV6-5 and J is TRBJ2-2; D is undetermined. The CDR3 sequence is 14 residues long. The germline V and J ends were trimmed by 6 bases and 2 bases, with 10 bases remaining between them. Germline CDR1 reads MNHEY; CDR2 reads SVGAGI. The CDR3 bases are TGTGCCAGCAGGGCGTTAAGCAACACCGGGGAGCTGTTTTTT. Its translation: CASRALSNTGELFF.

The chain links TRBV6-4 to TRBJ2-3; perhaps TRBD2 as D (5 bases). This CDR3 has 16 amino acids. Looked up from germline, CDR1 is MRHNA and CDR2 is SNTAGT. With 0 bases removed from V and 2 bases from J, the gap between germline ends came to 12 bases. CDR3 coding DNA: TGTGCCAGCAGTGACTCTGCTAGCCTAAACACAGATACGCAGTATTTT. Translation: CASSDSASLNTDTQYF.

The CDR3 reads CASSLTANLYGYTF. The CDR3 DNA follows: TGTGCCAGCAGTTTGACAGCAAACCTTTATGGCTACACCTTC. The chain carries TRBV28 and TRBJ1-2, with D maybe TRBD1 (5 bases). Trimming shortened V by 3 bases and J by 5 bases, and 13 bases separated the two germline ends. This CDR3 contains 14 residues. The V gene's germline CDR1 is MDHEN and CDR2 SYDVKM.

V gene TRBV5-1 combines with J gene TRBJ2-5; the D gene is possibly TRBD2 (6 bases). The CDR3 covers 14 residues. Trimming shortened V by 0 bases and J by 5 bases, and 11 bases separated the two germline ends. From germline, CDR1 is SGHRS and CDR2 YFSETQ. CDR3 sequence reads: CASSLAPSGETQYF. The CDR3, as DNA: TGCGCCAGCAGCTTGGCCCCCAGCGGGGAGACCCAGTACTTC.

CDR3 in amino acids: CASSAGGTGRSSPLHF. DNA for the CDR3: TGCGCCAGCAGCGCAGGGGGGACAGGGAGGAGCTCACCCCTCCACTTT. J is TRBJ1-6 and V is TRBV10-2; 9 bases are shared with TRBD1. There are 16 residues in the CDR3. The V and J ends lost 6 bases and 10 bases, in that order; junction bases with no gene match: 13. Per germline, CDR1 WSHSY and CDR2 SAAADI.